What follows are 4 T cell receptor beta chains derived from one specimen sequenced in a study of blood T cell repertoires in COVID-19. Assay used: immunoSEQ multiplex PCR; TCRdb lists only in-frame clones, some missing. The table has under 110,000 clones, 75% to 85% seen once; the top ten hold 6.2%. Input material: peripheral blood. The source is a man aged 80 or over with COVID-19, enrolled during active disease.

The chain uses TRBV25-1 and TRBJ2-3; tentatively, D is TRBD1 (6 bases). Germline loops: CDR1 MGHDK, CDR2 SYGVNS. The germline V and J ends were trimmed by 1 base and 0 bases, with 14 bases remaining between them. The CDR3 consists of 17 residues. CDR3 bases: TGTGCCAGCAGTGAATCCCTGGGGGCGGGTAGCACAGATACGCAGTATTTT. This translates into CASSESLGAGSTDTQYF.

This sequence joins TRBV19 and TRBJ2-5, with D maybe TRBD2 (5 bases). In germline, CDR1 is LNHDA, CDR2 SQIVND (reference sequence). The CDR3 loop spans 14 amino acids. V gave up 10 bases and J gave up 5 bases, with 20 bases separating them. CDR3 coding DNA: TGTGCCACCTCCCACTACGGAGCGGAGGAGACCCAGTACTTC. Its translation is CATSHYGAEETQYF.

The J gene is TRBJ2-3, the V gene TRBV9, with a possible D match to TRBD1 (5 bases). V was cut by 2 bases and J by 4 bases, with 11 bases left in between. The CDR3 loop spans 14 amino acids. The germline V gene encodes CDR1 SGDLS and CDR2 YYNGEE. The CDR3 region is CASSVFRVADTQYF. CDR3 DNA sequence: TGTGCCAGCAGCGTTTTCAGGGTGGCAGATACGCAGTATTTT.

This clone appeared a few times. The CDR3 here is CASSEARPGEQYF. DNA of the CDR3: TGTGCCAGCAGTGAAGCGAGGCCAGGGGAGCAGTACTTC. The gene calls are TRBV6-1 and TRBJ2-7; perhaps TRBD1 as D (5 bases). This CDR3 comprises 13 residues. The germline CDR1 and CDR2 sequences are MNHNS and SASEGT. V gave up 0 bases and J gave up 7 bases, with 10 bases separating them.